Below, 7 T cell receptor beta chains from the same sample are listed, as sequenced in a study of sequential checkpoint blockade in melanoma. Treatment of the sample: randomized to nivolumab then ipilimumab (arm A) or the reverse (arm B). The assay was immunoSEQ multiplex PCR, and TCRdb's table has in-frame clones only and misses some. The profile shows around 18,000 clones, roughly 72% of them singletons. Sequences were derived from CD8+ T cells sorted from blood (inferred from file names), sampled from a patient given nivolumab and ipilimumab in sequence. The source of these receptors is a human donor with melanoma.

The chain has TRBV9 and TRBJ1-1; D possibly corresponds to TRBD1 (5 bases). V was pared by 4 bases and J by 3 bases, with 10 bases between. Germline V gene lookup returns CDR1 SGDLS and CDR2 YYNGEE. The CDR3 has 13 amino acids. CDR3 nucleotide sequence: TGTGCCAGCAGCTCAGAACAGGACACTGAAGCTTTCTTT. It codes for CASSSEQDTEAFF.

The chain joins TRBV7-6 to TRBJ2-3; D might be TRBD2 (5 bases). CDR1 and CDR2 (germline): SGHVS, FNYEAQ. The CDR3 consists of 13 residues. V lost 8 bases to trimming and J lost 2 bases, with 11 bases between them. The CDR3 region is CASGRDPTDTQYF. The DNA for the CDR3 is TGTGCCAGCGGTCGGGATCCCACAGATACGCAGTATTTT.

By sample fraction, this clone is medium-sized (0.01 to 0.1%). The chain links TRBV7-9 to TRBJ1-1, with D uncertain. The CDR3 totals 16 residues. CDR1 SEHNR and CDR2 FQNEAQ come from the germline V gene (reference sequence). V was trimmed by 5 bases and J by 1 base, leaving 17 bases between them. The CDR3 spells CASSPIAWPANTEAFF. The CDR3 DNA reads TGTGCCAGCAGCCCTATAGCTTGGCCGGCGAACACTGAAGCTTTCTTT.

DNA for the CDR3: TGTGCCAGCAGCGGACAGAACTCTCTCTCTGGGGCCAACGTCCTGACTTTC. It specifies CASSGQNSLSGANVLTF. The rearrangement joins TRBV7-9 to TRBJ2-6; a possible D gene is TRBD1 (6 bases). V shed 5 bases and J shed 0 bases, with 14 bases lying between them. Germline-derived CDR1 and CDR2 are SEHNR and FQNEAQ (reference sequence). The CDR3 extends over 17 amino acids. Looking up the rest from reference TRBV7-9 and TRBJ2-6 gives the full variable domain: DTGVSQNPRHKITKRGQNVTFRCDPISEHNRLYWYRQTLGQGPEFLTYFQNEAQLEKSRLLSDRFSAERPKGSFSTLEIQRTEQGDSAMYLCASSGQNSLSGANVLTFGAGSRLTVL.

The chain has TRBV18 and TRBJ2-2; TRBD2 might be the D (6 bases). The length of the CDR3 is 16 residues. The V gene lost 1 base and the J gene lost 0 bases, with 9 bases spanning the gap. Germline CDR1 KGHSH, CDR2 LQKENI. The CDR3 nucleotides read TGTGCCAGCTCACCACTGTCGGGGGCGAACACCGGGGAGCTGTTTTTT. Translating it yields CASSPLSGANTGELFF.

The J gene is TRBJ1-1, the V gene TRBV30; tentative D call: TRBD1 (5 bases). The CDR3 contains 11 residues. Per germline, CDR1 GTSNPN and CDR2 SVGIG (reference sequence). With 4 bases removed from V and 10 bases from J, the gap between germline ends came to 13 bases. CDR3 in amino acids: CAWNMGQGAFF. Here the CDR3 DNA reads TGTGCCTGGAATATGGGGCAAGGAGCTTTCTTT.

This chain uses TRBV6-5 with TRBJ1-3, with a weak D call TRBD1 (5 bases). Germline lookup yields CDR1 MNHEY and CDR2 SVGAGI. The V end lost 4 bases, the J end lost 3 bases, and 16 bases lay between the germline ends. This CDR3 contains 16 residues. CDR3: CASSLSGKGLGNTIYF. The DNA of the CDR3 is TGTGCCAGCAGTTTATCGGGGAAGGGACTTGGAAACACCATATATTTT.